Each of the 25 T cell receptor beta chains below was sequenced from the same sample in a study of shared clonotypes between healthy human individuals. Repertoires were generated with immunoSEQ multiplex PCR, while TCRdb's copy carries only in-frame clones and drops some. Of about 1,500,000 clones listed, roughly 96% are singletons. The source material was naive CD4+ T cells sorted from blood. Stated subset: CD45RA+ positively selected. These TCRs come from a man in his thirties or forties in good health.

The chain has TRBV6-5 and TRBJ2-5; D remains ambiguous. V lost 1 base, J lost 5 bases, and 8 bases lay in between. CDR3 length: 13 amino acids. The germline V gene has CDR1 MNHEY and CDR2 SVGAGI. CDR3 nucleotides: TGTGCCAGCAGTTACTACTCCACCGAGACCCAGTACTTC. It codes for CASSYYSTETQYF.

A word on this clone: The junction differs from germline at one of its ends, possibly a read error. The V and J genes are TRBV7-7 and TRBJ2-7, with D perhaps matching TRBD1 or TRBD2 (5 bases each). Germline loops: CDR1 SSHAT, CDR2 FNYEAQ (reference sequence). The length of the CDR3 is 14 residues. This chain's CDR3 is CASSLVAGTYEQYF. CDR3 bases: TGTGCTAGCAGCTTAGTGGCAGGGACGTACGAGCAGTACTTC. Full variable domain (outside the CDR3, taken from reference TRBV7-7 and TRBJ2-7): GAGVSQSPRYKVTKRGQDVTLRCDPISSHATLYWYQQALGQGPEFLTYFNYEAQPDKSGLPSDRFSAERPEGSISTLTIQRTEQRDSAMYRCASSLVAGTYEQYFGPGTRLTVT.

The chain recombines TRBV7-3 with TRBJ2-5, with D possibly being TRBD1 or TRBD2 (5 bases each). V was trimmed by 5 bases and J by 1 base, leaving 11 bases between them. The CDR3 length is 14 residues. Per germline, CDR1 SGHTA and CDR2 FQGTGA. This chain's CDR3 is CASSHGTRQETQYF. Here the CDR3 DNA reads TGTGCCAGCAGCCACGGGACCCGCCAAGAGACCCAGTACTTC. Based on the CDR3 plus reference TRBV7-3 and TRBJ2-5, the full variable domain is GAGVSQTPSNKVTEKGKYVELRCDPISGHTALYWYRQSLGQGPEFLIYFQGTGAADDSGLPNDRFFAVRPEGSVSTLKIQRTERGDSAVYLCASSHGTRQETQYFGPGTRLLVL.

J is TRBJ2-3 and V is TRBV18; 11 bases agree with TRBD2. Germline assignment: CDR1 KGHSH and CDR2 LQKENI. The CDR3 extends over 16 amino acids. Trimming cost V 4 bases and J 3 bases; bases outside gene matches: 6. This CDR3 reads CASSQLAGEGTDTQYF. CDR3 nucleotides: TGTGCCAGCTCACAACTAGCGGGAGAGGGGACAGATACGCAGTATTTT.

This clone was seen a single time. The CDR3 is CASSPKTGFGGANVLTF. CDR3 nucleotides: TGTGCCAGTAGTCCGAAGACAGGGTTTGGTGGGGCCAACGTCCTGACTTTC. The chain links TRBV19 to TRBJ2-6, with 7 bases lining up with TRBD1. J lost 3 bases, V lost 5 bases, and 10 bases had no gene match. This CDR3 has 17 amino acids. Germline CDR1 reads LNHDA; CDR2 reads SQIVND (reference sequence).

The genes are TRBV9 and TRBJ2-1, with TRBD2 matching over 11 bases. V trimming: 6 bases; J trimming: 0 bases; junction bases outside the gene matches: 14. This CDR3 has 19 amino acids. Germline loops: CDR1 SGDLS, CDR2 YYNGEE. The DNA of the CDR3 is TGTGCCAGCACCCAGGGACTAGCGGAGGCATCGGCCTCCTACAATGAGCAGTTCTTC. The encoded protein is CASTQGLAEASASYNEQFF.

J is TRBJ2-6 and V is TRBV28; D is tentatively TRBD1 or TRBD2 (5 bases each). Trimming left V 4 bases short and J 2 bases short, with 15 bases between. The CDR3 runs to 17 residues. Germline assignment: CDR1 MDHEN and CDR2 SYDVKM. The CDR3 protein is CASSSGTPSTGANVLTF. The DNA of the CDR3 is TGTGCCAGCAGTTCCGGGACCCCATCGACTGGGGCCAACGTCCTGACTTTC.

The rearrangement uses TRBV6-6 and TRBJ1-5; D is unclear. The CDR3 spans 12 residues. The germline gives CDR1 MNHNY, CDR2 SVGAGI (reference sequence). Trimming took 2 bases from V and 6 from J, leaving 5 bases between them. In nucleotides, the CDR3 is TGTGCCAGCAGTTACGATGTTCAGCCCCAGCATTTT. Translating gives CASSYDVQPQHF.

The rearrangement links TRBV5-5 to TRBJ1-1; 8 bases are a match to TRBD1. The J segment lost 8 bases and the V segment lost 0 bases, leaving 6 bases of the junction unmatched. CDR3 length equals 14 residues. Germline V gives CDR1 SGHKS, CDR2 YYEKEE (reference sequence). In nucleotides, the CDR3 is TGTGCCAGCAGCTTGGCCCAGGACAGGGTGGAAGCTTTCTTT. This codes for CASSLAQDRVEAFF. Looking up the rest from reference TRBV5-5 and TRBJ1-1 gives the full variable domain: DAGVTQSPTHLIKTRGQQVTLRCSPISGHKSVSWYQQVLGQGPQFIFQYYEKEERGRGNFPDRFSARQFPNYSSELNVNALLLGDSALYLCASSLAQDRVEAFFGQGTRLTVV.

Worth noting for this clone: Other DNA sequences in the sample encode the same CDR3. The chain couples TRBV18 to TRBJ2-2; unclear D gene. Per germline, CDR1 KGHSH and CDR2 LQKENI. The germline V and J ends were trimmed by 3 bases and 6 bases, with 5 bases remaining between them. This CDR3 is built from 12 residues. The CDR3 DNA reads as TGTGCCAGCTCACCGACTTCCGGGGAGCTGTTTTTT. Translation gives CASSPTSGELFF.

CDR3 residues: CASRHLRLPYEQYF. The DNA of the CDR3 is TGTGCCAGCAGACACCTGAGGCTACCCTACGAGCAGTACTTC. This chain joins TRBV11-2 and TRBJ2-7; D remains unclear. The CDR3 has 14 residues. Germline CDR1 and CDR2: SGHAT and FQNNGV. V lost 6 bases and J lost 2, with 14 bases in between. Full variable domain (rest looked up from reference TRBV11-2 and TRBJ2-7): EAGVAQSPRYKIIEKRQSVAFWCNPISGHATLYWYQQILGQGPKLLIQFQNNGVVDDSQLPKDRFSAERLKGVDSTLKIQPAKLEDSAVYLCASRHLRLPYEQYFGPGTRLTVT.

The chain carries TRBV6-1 and TRBJ2-7, with TRBD1 as a possible D gene (6 bases). CDR1 and CDR2 (germline): MNHNS, SASEGT. CDR3 size: 14 residues. Deletions cut 1 base from V and 2 bases from J, with 9 bases between. CDR3 residues: CASSEEGGPYEQYF. The CDR3 DNA is TGTGCCAGCAGTGAAGAAGGGGGTCCCTACGAGCAGTACTTC.

This clone was recorded only once. The chain is built from TRBV7-2 and TRBJ2-1; 8 bases are a match to TRBD2. The CDR3 totals 16 residues. Trimming cost V 5 bases and J 2 bases; bases outside gene matches: 8. Germline V CDR1 and CDR2: SGHTA, FQGNSA. In DNA form, the CDR3 reads TGTGCCAGCAGCCCACACCCGGGACTAGCCTACAATGAGCAGTTCTTC. Encoded protein: CASSPHPGLAYNEQFF.

V and J are TRBV4-1 and TRBJ2-7; 8 bases map to TRBD1. Per germline, CDR1 MGHRA and CDR2 YSYEKL. After removal of 5 bases from V and 5 bases from J, the junction contained 5 bases not matched to a gene. This CDR3 spans 13 amino acids. The DNA for the CDR3 is TGCGCCAGCAGCGAGAACAGGGGGAACGAGCAGTACTTC. Amino acid sequence: CASSENRGNEQYF.

J is TRBJ2-1 and V is TRBV9; D not certain. This CDR3 has 12 amino acids. V lost 2 bases and J 9 bases, leaving 9 bases between the germline ends. Germline V CDR1 and CDR2: SGDLS, YYNGEE. The CDR3 region has the DNA TGTGCCAGCAGCGTTTTTGCGTCTGAGCAGTTCTTC. Translating gives CASSVFASEQFF.

V gene TRBV14 combines with J gene TRBJ1-2; 8 nucleotides agree with TRBD1. Germline CDR1 is SGHDN and CDR2 is FVKESK. This CDR3 contains 16 residues. V lost 4 bases to trimming and J lost 2 bases; unmatched junction nucleotides: 9. In nucleotides, the CDR3 is TGTGCCAGCAGCCCCTTGGGACAGGTCGTCAACTATGGCTACACCTTC. Its protein is CASSPLGQVVNYGYTF.

The chain couples TRBV4-1 to TRBJ1-4; 7 positions agree with TRBD1. The CDR3 consists of 15 residues. In germline, CDR1 is MGHRA, CDR2 YSYEKL. V was clipped by 4 bases and J by 8 bases; unmatched bases: 10. CDR3 residues: CASSPEGQGGEKLFF. The CDR3 DNA follows: TGCGCCAGCAGCCCGGAGGGGCAGGGGGGGGAAAAACTGTTTTTT.

The V gene is TRBV7-5, the J gene TRBJ1-1. TRBV7-5 is designated a pseudogene. This CDR3 comprises 13 residues. Written as DNA, the CDR3 is TGTGTCAGAAGCCCCATAAAGAACACTGAAGCTTTCTTT. The encoded protein is CVRSPIKNTEAFF.

The chain couples TRBV11-2 to TRBJ2-5; no definite D call. The CDR3 sequence is 14 residues long. From germline, CDR1 is SGHAT and CDR2 FQNNGV. V was pared by 4 bases and J by 2 bases, with 11 bases between. In DNA, the CDR3 is TGTGCCAGCAGCTACCGTAACCCGCAAGAGACCCAGTACTTC. This translates into CASSYRNPQETQYF. Full variable domain (outside the CDR3, taken from reference TRBV11-2 and TRBJ2-5): EAGVAQSPRYKIIEKRQSVAFWCNPISGHATLYWYQQILGQGPKLLIQFQNNGVVDDSQLPKDRFSAERLKGVDSTLKIQPAKLEDSAVYLCASSYRNPQETQYFGPGTRLLVL.

The chain joins TRBV28 to TRBJ2-3; D might be TRBD1 or TRBD2, each matching 5 bases. Germline lookup yields CDR1 MDHEN and CDR2 SYDVKM. The CDR3 covers 13 residues. V was shortened by 4 bases and J by 2 bases, with 7 bases between the two germline ends. CDR3 sequence reads: CASSSGATDTQYF. The CDR3 DNA is TGTGCCAGCAGTTCCGGGGCCACAGATACGCAGTATTTT.

The chain employs TRBV9 and TRBJ2-1; TRBD2 matches 8 bases. Trimming removed 0 bases from V and 1 base from J; junction bases left unmatched: 3. Germline V gives CDR1 SGDLS, CDR2 YYNGEE. The length of the CDR3 is 16 residues. This chain's CDR3 is CASSVVPSGSYNEQFF. The CDR3 DNA sequence: TGTGCCAGCAGCGTAGTGCCTAGCGGGTCCTACAATGAGCAGTTCTTC.

The chain has TRBV11-3 and TRBJ2-3; the D is unclear. CDR3 length equals 15 residues. The germline gives CDR1 SGHNT, CDR2 YENEEA. V shed 1 base and J shed 2 bases, with 10 bases lying between them. Written as DNA, the CDR3 is TGTGCCAGCAGCTTAGGAGTTGGAGTCACAGATACGCAGTATTTT. This codes for CASSLGVGVTDTQYF.

The chain carries TRBV11-1 and TRBJ2-5, with TRBD2 identical over 13 bases. Germline V CDR1 and CDR2: SGHAT, FQDESV (reference sequence). There are 16 residues in the CDR3. With 5 bases clipped from V and 5 bases from J, the junction kept 8 bases outside the gene matches. Here the CDR3 reads CASSPGTSGNGETQYF. In nucleotides, the CDR3 is TGTGCCAGCAGCCCGGGGACTAGCGGGAACGGGGAGACCCAGTACTTC.

This sequence joins TRBV11-2 and TRBJ2-7, with D possibly being TRBD2 (6 bases). V gave up 3 bases and J gave up 3 bases, with 12 bases separating them. This CDR3 has 14 residues. Germline CDR1 and CDR2: SGHAT and FQNNGV. CDR3 sequence reads: CASSLGLVVYEQYF. The CDR3 DNA reads TGTGCCAGCAGCTTGGGACTGGTTGTCTACGAGCAGTACTTC.

J is TRBJ2-2 and V is TRBV10-2, with TRBD2 matching 10 bases. CDR3 length: 17 residues. With 7 bases clipped from V and 4 bases from J, the junction kept 12 bases outside the gene matches. Germline CDR1 reads WSHSY; CDR2 reads SAAADI. CDR3 loop: CASKREGLSISTGELFF. CDR3 sequence (DNA): TGCGCCAGCAAGCGGGAGGGCCTATCAATTAGCACCGGGGAGCTGTTTTTT.